This TCR beta chain stems from a study of T cell responses to AZD1222 COVID-19 vaccine. Study information: Pooling covered second doses at about 4 or about 12 weeks.

V lost 1 base, J lost 2 bases, and 9 bases lay in between. The CDR3 contains 14 residues. The germline gives CDR1 LNHNV, CDR2 YYDKDF (reference sequence). This clone is medium-sized within its sample. What it binds is unknown. Repertoires were generated with immunoSEQ multiplex PCR, while TCRdb's copy carries only in-frame clones and drops some. This table holds under 100,000 clones, 70% to 90% found once. Notes on the study in general: Seropositive AZD1222 recipients at baseline numbered only five or six. Unmutated variant regions reportedly attract nearly half of all spike-specific TCRs. Repertoire samples came only from after the peak T cell response.

The V and J genes are TRBV15 and TRBJ2-7; D not resolved. Source: peripheral blood, taken on day 0 of AZD1222 vaccination. The TCR was taken from an adult in good health. The DNA for the CDR3 is TGTGCCACCAGCAGAGGGCACTCCACCTACGAGCAGTACTTC. As protein: CATSRGHSTYEQYF.